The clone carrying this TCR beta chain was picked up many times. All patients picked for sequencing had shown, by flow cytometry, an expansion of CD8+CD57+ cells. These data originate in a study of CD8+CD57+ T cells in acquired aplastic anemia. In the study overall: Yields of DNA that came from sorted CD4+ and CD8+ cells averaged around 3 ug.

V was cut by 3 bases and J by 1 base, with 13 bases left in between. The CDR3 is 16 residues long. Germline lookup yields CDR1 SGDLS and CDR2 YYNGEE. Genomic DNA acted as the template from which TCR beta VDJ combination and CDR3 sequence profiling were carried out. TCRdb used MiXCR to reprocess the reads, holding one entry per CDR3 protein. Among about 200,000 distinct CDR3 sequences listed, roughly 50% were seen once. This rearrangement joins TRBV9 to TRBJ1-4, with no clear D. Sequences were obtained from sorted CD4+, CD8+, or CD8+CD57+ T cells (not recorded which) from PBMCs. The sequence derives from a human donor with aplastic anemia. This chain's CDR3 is CASSDNSRGTNEKLFF. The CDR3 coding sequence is TGTGCCAGCAGCGATAACTCGCGGGGAACTAATGAAAAACTGTTTTTT.